This is a list of T cell receptor beta chains from one sample in a study of blood T cell repertoires in COVID-19. Assay: immunoSEQ multiplex PCR; the TCRdb copy retains only in-frame clones and omits some. Among more than 200,000 clones listed, less than 85% were seen once. The sequenced sample was peripheral blood. The source is an elderly woman with active or convalescent COVID-19. The CDR3 runs from the conserved cysteine through the conserved F or W. D genes are given only for firm matches. For some rows the clone size is stated as once, few or many, or as a class when expanded; others skip it.

DNA: TGTGCCAGCAGCAGGTACAGGGGCTATGGCTACACCTTC; CDR3: CASSRYRGYGYTF; V: TRBV3-1/TRBV3-2; size: few; D: TRBD1; J: TRBJ1-2
DNA: TGCGCCAGCAGCTTAGCGGGAGGTAGATACAATGAGCAGTTCTTC; CDR3: CASSLAGGRYNEQFF; V: TRBV5-1; size: few; D: TRBD2; J: TRBJ2-1
DNA: TGTGCCAGCAGCTTAAGAGGGAGCAATCAGCCCCAGCATTTT; CDR3: CASSLRGSNQPQHF; V: TRBV7-8; size: -; D: -; J: TRBJ1-5
DNA: TGTGCCAGCAGCTTAGATTGGGCTGGGCATCACGAGCAGTACTTC; CDR3: CASSLDWAGHHEQYF; V: TRBV11-2; size: -; D: -; J: TRBJ2-7
DNA: TGTGCCAGCAGTTGGACTAGCGGGAGGTGGGAGCAGTACTTC; CDR3: CASSWTSGRWEQYF; V: TRBV27; size: -; D: TRBD2; J: TRBJ2-7
DNA: TGTGCCAGTAGTACGGGAGCGAGCCGGGGTAACTATGGCTACACCTTC; CDR3: CASSTGASRGNYGYTF; V: TRBV19; size: -; D: -; J: TRBJ1-2
DNA: TGTGCCAGCAGCGCTCAAGCTAGCGGGAGTAGCACAGATACGCAGTATTTT; CDR3: CASSAQASGSSTDTQYF; V: TRBV5-5; size: -; D: TRBD2; J: TRBJ2-3
DNA: TGTGCCAGCAGCCATACGGACAGGGGCAATGAGCAGTTCTTC; CDR3: CASSHTDRGNEQFF; V: TRBV4-2; size: -; D: TRBD1; J: TRBJ2-1
DNA: TGCGCCAGCACTGGGAGGGGGGAGGGCGTGAATACGCAGTATTTT; CDR3: CASTGRGEGVNTQYF; V: TRBV10-2; size: -; D: -; J: TRBJ2-3
DNA: TGCGCCAGCAGCTTGGCCCGGGCGGGAGGGCCGAGAAGCACAGATACGCAGTATTTT; CDR3: CASSLARAGGPRSTDTQYF; V: TRBV5-1; size: -; D: TRBD2; J: TRBJ2-3
DNA: TGCGCCAGCAGCTTGGAGGGGCGGGGGGCGGGCACCGGGGAGCTGTTTTTT; CDR3: CASSLEGRGAGTGELFF; V: TRBV5-1; size: -; D: TRBD2; J: TRBJ2-2
DNA: TGTGCCAGCTCACCCGCAAGCGGATCCGAGCAGTACTTC; CDR3: CASSPASGSEQYF; V: TRBV18; size: -; D: -; J: TRBJ2-7
DNA: TGTGCCAGCAGCTCTCCAGGACTAGCGGGAGCCCGAAGCTCCTACAATGAGCAGTTCTTC; CDR3: CASSSPGLAGARSSYNEQFF; V: TRBV7-8; size: -; D: TRBD2; J: TRBJ2-1
DNA: TGTGCCAGCAAGGCGGGAGTACAGAACGGGGAGCTGTTTTTT; CDR3: CASKAGVQNGELFF; V: TRBV28; size: -; D: TRBD2; J: TRBJ2-2
DNA: TGTGCAAGTCGCTTAGCAGGCTGGAGCTCCTACAATGAGCAGTTCTTC; CDR3: CASRLAGWSSYNEQFF; V: TRBV12-2; size: -; D: -; J: TRBJ2-1